The 6 T cell receptor beta chains presented below share a single source sample, sequenced in a study of blood T cell repertoires in COVID-19. Some clones are missing from TCRdb's copy, which holds only in-frame ones; the method was immunoSEQ multiplex PCR. Of 90,000 to 120,000 clones in the sample, 80% to 90% are singletons; the top ten hold 32%. The sample consisted of peripheral blood. Receptor source: a woman aged 80 or over with acute or convalescent COVID-19.

The V and J genes are TRBV10-3 and TRBJ1-2; no clear D gene. This CDR3 is 15 amino acids long. V lost 0 bases and J 2 bases, leaving 10 bases between the germline ends. Looked up from germline, CDR1 is ENHRY and CDR2 is SYGVKD. CDR3 sequence: CAISESGNMNYGYTF. For the CDR3, the DNA is TGTGCCATCAGTGAGTCTGGCAATATGAACTATGGCTACACCTTC.

The V and J genes are TRBV4-1 and TRBJ1-6, with D possibly TRBD1 on 5 matching bases. V lost 0 bases and J lost 5, with 8 bases in between. Per the germline V gene, CDR1 is MGHRA and CDR2 is YSYEKL. This CDR3 spans 15 amino acids. The CDR3 reads CASSQDDRNNSPLHF. The CDR3 region has the DNA TGCGCCAGCAGCCAAGATGACAGAAATAATTCACCCCTCCACTTT.

The CDR3 sequence: CATRRQGSSSYEQYF. The CDR3 region has the DNA TGTGCCACCAGGCGACAGGGGTCAAGCTCCTACGAGCAGTACTTC. This rearrangement joins TRBV24-1 to TRBJ2-7, with 8 positions matching TRBD1. Per the germline V gene, CDR1 is KGHDR and CDR2 is SFDVKD. The CDR3 has 15 residues. V shed 7 bases, J shed 0 bases, and the junction held 7 bases outside the gene matches.

The V and J genes are TRBV9 and TRBJ2-7, with unresolved D. In germline, CDR1 is SGDLS, CDR2 YYNGEE. The CDR3 loop spans 14 amino acids. Trimming took 0 bases from V and 4 from J, leaving 11 bases between them. CDR3 amino acids: CASSVDQLPYEQYF. In DNA, the CDR3 is TGTGCCAGCAGCGTAGATCAACTACCTTACGAGCAGTACTTC.

The chain uses TRBV6-5 and TRBJ2-3; 7 bases agree with TRBD2. The CDR3 covers 14 residues. V lost 5 bases to trimming and J lost 2 bases; unmatched junction nucleotides: 4. CDR1 is MNHEY, CDR2 SVGAGI, per germline. CDR3 residues: CASSLLAPTDTQYF. The CDR3 DNA sequence: TGTGCCAGCAGTCTACTAGCGCCCACAGATACGCAGTATTTT.

The chain is built from TRBV6-2 or TRBV6-3 and TRBJ2-7; 7 bases line up with TRBD1. V lost 3 bases, J lost 2 bases, and 7 bases stayed unmatched. This CDR3 region has 15 residues. The germline V gene encodes CDR1 MNHEY and CDR2 SVGEGT. Written as DNA, the CDR3 is TGTGCCAGCAGTTATCATCCGGGACAGACCTACGAGCAGTACTTC. This sequence encodes CASSYHPGQTYEQYF.